The 24 T cell receptor beta chains below come from one sample, sequenced in a study of glioma-infiltrating T cells listed by TCRdb under 2016. These reads were obtained on an Illumina MiSeq. The iRepertoire nested amplicon-rescue multiplex PCR (arm-PCR) platform was used to amplify TCR alpha and beta CDR3 regions from RNA. TCRdb applied fastp at Q25 and MiXCR to the public reads, then kept only in-frame beta chains. Each entry is one CDR3 protein sequence, shown with its most common DNA and genes. The sample records 90,000 to 110,000 distinct CDR3 sequences, less than 30% of which are singletons. The biggest ten clones account for roughly 30% of the sample. The sequenced sample consisted of glioma tissue, nonneoplastic brain tissue, or PBMCs (not recorded which). The source of these receptors is a human donor with low-grade glioma or glioblastoma, undergoing nonglioma brain surgery, or in good health (not recorded which).

This clonotype has ten or more counts. The chain joins TRBV10-2 to TRBJ1-4; D unresolved. The CDR3 sequence is 13 residues long. Germline V gives CDR1 WSHSY, CDR2 SAAADI. V lost 3 bases to trimming and J lost 3 bases, with 5 bases between them. The CDR3 here is CASSDSPNEKLFF. The CDR3 bases are TGCGCCAGCAGTGACAGTCCTAATGAAAAACTGTTTTTT.

This clonotype was seen at least ten times. The V and J genes are TRBV6-2 or TRBV6-3 and TRBJ2-3; 10 positions agree with TRBD2. J lost 1 base, V lost 2 bases, and 6 bases had no gene match. Germline V gene sequence: CDR1 MNHEY, CDR2 SVGEGT. This CDR3 contains 17 residues. The CDR3: CASSYVLAGEGTDTQYF. The CDR3 DNA is TGTGCCAGCAGTTACGTCCTAGCGGGAGAAGGCACAGATACGCAGTATTTT.

The V call is TRBV29-1, the J call TRBJ1-4, with TRBD1 as a possible D gene (5 bases). Per germline, CDR1 SQVTM and CDR2 ANQGSEA. Trimming shortened V by 7 bases and J by 4 bases, and 13 bases separated the two germline ends. The CDR3 consists of 13 residues. CDR3 region: CSAGKGNNEKLFF. As DNA, the CDR3 is TGCAGCGCCGGGAAGGGGAATAATGAAAAACTGTTTTTT.

This clonotype was found many times. V usage is TRBV28 and J usage is TRBJ2-7, with D hard to call. Germline CDR1 is MDHEN and CDR2 is SYDVKM. The V end was cut by 5 bases, the J end by 0 bases, with 17 bases between. The CDR3 sequence is 16 residues long. The CDR3 bases are TGTGCCAGCAGTCCCCCCCGCGGTCACCTCTCCTACGAGCAGTACTTC. Translation: CASSPPRGHLSYEQYF. The full variable domain, rest sourced from reference TRBV28 and TRBJ2-7, is DVKVTQSSRYLVKRTGEKVFLECVQDMDHENMFWYRQDPGLGLRLIYFSYDVKMKEKGDIPEGYSVSREKKERFSLILESASTNQTSMYLCASSPPRGHLSYEQYFGPGTRLTVT.

The sample holds many counts of this clonotype. V gene TRBV6-2 or TRBV6-3 combines with J gene TRBJ2-7; D tentatively fits TRBD1 or TRBD2 (5 bases each). The CDR3 loop spans 15 amino acids. Germline CDR1 MNHEY, CDR2 SVGEGT. Between the trimmed V and J ends, which lost 2 bases and 3 bases, there was a span of 14 bases. The DNA of the CDR3 is TGTGCCAGCAGTTACGCCCAGGGACCTTTCTACGAGCAGTACTTC. Translating gives CASSYAQGPFYEQYF.

This rearrangement joins TRBV29-1 to TRBJ1-1; no clear D. V was pared by 7 bases and J by 1 base, with 13 bases between. The CDR3 contains 13 residues. CDR1 and CDR2 from the germline V gene are SQVTM and ANQGSEA. The CDR3 bases are TGCAGCGAGAAACCTAGCTGGAACACTGAAGCTTTCTTT. It specifies CSEKPSWNTEAFF.

Of note for this clonotype: Because the CDR3 is missing its conserved closing phenylalanine or tryptophan, this is likely a read error. The rearrangement links TRBV12-5 to TRBJ1-1; 9 bases are shared with TRBD1. Germline CDR1 and CDR2: LGHNT and FRNRAP. CDR3 length equals 12 residues. With V trimmed by 8 bases and J by 5 bases, 3 bases remained unmatched. CDR3 nucleotides: TGTGCTAGTACAGGGGGCGGTACTGAAGCTTTCCTT. Its translation is CASTGGGTEAFL.

This clonotype showed up many times. Sequence at one end of the junction differs from germline and may be a read error. For the CDR3, the DNA is TGTGCCATCAGTTCTGGACTAGCGGGGGGCTACAATGAGCAGTTCTTC. Its translation is CAISSGLAGGYNEQFF. The chain employs TRBV6-6 and TRBJ2-1; 14 bases match TRBD2. Germline V gene data show CDR1 as MNHNY and CDR2 as SVGAGI (reference sequence). This CDR3 comprises 16 residues.

With respect to this clonotype: Germline is not matched at one junction end, which may reflect a read error. This chain joins TRBV7-2 and TRBJ1-6; D ambiguous. The CDR3 spans 15 residues. Looked up from germline, CDR1 is SGHTA and CDR2 is FQGNSA. The CDR3 here is CASSLAWGENSPLHF. The CDR3 nucleotides are TGTGCCAGCAGCTTAGCCTGGGGTGAGAATTCGCCCCTCCACTTT.

This clonotype was counted at least ten times. The chain is built from TRBV7-8 and TRBJ2-7; D may match TRBD1 or TRBD2 (5 bases each). The CDR3 length is 13 residues. Germline-derived CDR1 and CDR2 are SGHVS and FQNEAQ. V was trimmed by 6 bases and J by 1 base, leaving 10 bases between them. The CDR3 loop is CASSLGRSYEQYF. The CDR3 coding sequence is TGTGCCAGCAGTTTGGGACGGTCCTACGAGCAGTACTTC.

This clonotype was found many times. The chain uses TRBV7-9 and TRBJ1-1, with D possibly matching TRBD1 (5 bases). CDR3 length: 13 residues. The germline CDR1 and CDR2 sequences are SEHNR and FQNEAQ (reference sequence). V gave up 9 bases and J gave up 0 bases, with 11 bases separating them. CDR3 region: CASVGRLNTEAFF. The CDR3 DNA reads as TGTGCCAGTGTGGGACGGCTGAACACTGAAGCTTTCTTT.

With respect to this clonotype: At one end the junction does not follow the germline gene, possibly because of a read error. The chain combines TRBV27 with TRBJ2-1, with 9 positions matching TRBD2. Germline V gene data show CDR1 as MNHEY and CDR2 as SMNVEV (reference sequence). The CDR3 is 15 amino acids. This CDR3 reads CASSSIAGEGETQFF. The CDR3 DNA reads as TGTGCTAGCAGTTCCATAGCGGGAGAAGGAGAGACCCAGTTCTTC.

Turning to this clonotype: This clone may be a read error of a much larger clone one base away. The gene calls are TRBV5-1 and TRBJ2-7; tentatively, D is TRBD2 (7 bases). Germline V gene sequence: CDR1 SGHRS, CDR2 YFSETQ. The length of the CDR3 is 16 residues. The CDR3 sequence is CVSSLRAGQSSSEQYF. The CDR3 DNA sequence: TGCGTCAGCAGCTTGCGAGCGGGACAAAGTAGTTCCGAGCAGTACTTC. The variable domain in full, completed from reference TRBV5-1 and TRBJ2-7, reads KAGVTQTPRYLIKTRGQQVTLSCSPISGHRSVSWYQQTPGQGLQFLFEYFSETQRNKGNFPGRFSGRQFSNSRSEMNVSTLELGDSALYLCVSSLRAGQSSSEQYFGPGTRLTVT.

This chain joins TRBV9 and TRBJ2-7, with no clear D. The ends were cut back, 0 bases at V and 2 bases at J, with 9 bases in the middle. CDR1 is SGDLS and CDR2 is YYNGEE in the germline V gene. The CDR3 is 14 residues long. The CDR3 sequence: CASSVAAATYEQYF. The CDR3 DNA reads TGTGCCAGCAGCGTAGCTGCGGCCACCTACGAGCAGTACTTC.

For this clonotype: A much larger clone is a single base away; this may be a read error. The rearrangement links TRBV29-1 to TRBJ2-7, with 11 positions matching TRBD1. Per the germline V gene, CDR1 is SQVTM and CDR2 is ANQGSEA. CDR3 length: 14 residues. This chain's CDR3 is CNVIPGQGDYEQYF. The CDR3, as DNA: TGCAACGTTATCCCGGGACAGGGGGACTACGAGCAGTACTTC.

This clonotype was seen repeatedly, ten times or more. This rearrangement joins TRBV3-1 to TRBJ2-7, with unresolved D. CDR1 is LGHDT, CDR2 YNNKEL, per germline (reference sequence). The CDR3 spans 15 residues. Trimming removed 3 bases at V and 3 bases at J, with 15 bases between. The CDR3 sequence: CASSQLLGRRYEQYF. CDR3 DNA sequence: TGTGCCAGCAGCCAGCTTTTAGGTCGACGCTACGAGCAGTACTTC.

There are many counts of this clonotype. The chain couples TRBV20-1 to TRBJ2-1, with D uncertain. Trimming left V 3 bases short and J 1 base short, with 7 bases between. CDR1 and CDR2 (germline): DFQATT, SNEGSKA (reference sequence). The CDR3 contains 13 residues. This chain's CDR3 is CSARVRSYNEQFF. In DNA, the CDR3 is TGCAGTGCTAGGGTCCGATCCTACAATGAGCAGTTCTTC.

Worth noting for this clonotype: A much larger clone differs by one base, so this may be a read error. This chain connects TRBV29-1 to TRBJ1-2; D possibly corresponds to TRBD1 (5 bases). CDR1 SQVTM and CDR2 ANQGSEA come from the germline V gene. Trimming shortened V by 4 bases and J by 6 bases, and 15 bases separated the two germline ends. This CDR3 has 13 residues. The CDR3: CSVGPVRDHGYTF. The CDR3 region has the DNA TGCAGCGTTGGGCCTGTGCGGGACCATGGCTACACCTTC.

Details on this clonotype: This may be a read error: a much more frequent sequence differs by one nucleotide. The rearrangement joins TRBV3-1 to TRBJ2-7; D may correspond to TRBD1 or TRBD2 (5 bases each). Germline loops: CDR1 LGHDT, CDR2 YNNKEL (reference sequence). CDR3 length equals 16 residues. The CDR3, as DNA: TGTGCCAGCAGACAAGAACCCTGGGGACCCTCCTACGAGCAGTACTTC. As protein: CASRQEPWGPSYEQYF.

This clonotype was counted at least ten times. The gene calls are TRBV5-1 and TRBJ2-3; 10 bases agree with TRBD2. Germline CDR1 is SGHRS and CDR2 is YFSETQ. The CDR3 extends over 15 amino acids. With 4 bases clipped from V and 2 bases from J, the junction kept 4 bases outside the gene matches. CDR3 sequence: CASSVLAGITDTQYF. DNA of the CDR3: TGCGCCAGCAGCGTACTAGCGGGAATCACAGATACGCAGTATTTT.

This clonotype was observed many times. The chain carries TRBV27 and TRBJ2-5; D perhaps matches TRBD2 (6 bases). The germline V and J ends were trimmed by 6 bases and 1 base, with 21 bases remaining between them. This CDR3 region has 17 residues. Germline loops: CDR1 MNHEY, CDR2 SMNVEV (reference sequence). CDR3 loop: CASSPWRQGGFQETQYF. For the CDR3, the DNA is TGTGCCAGCAGCCCATGGCGCCAGGGAGGATTCCAAGAGACCCAGTACTTC.

This clonotype occurred a few times. The chain couples TRBV11-3 to TRBJ1-4; tentatively, D is TRBD1 (5 bases). Trimming removed 1 base at V and 0 bases at J, with 6 bases between. The germline V gene encodes CDR1 SGHNT and CDR2 YENEEA. The CDR3 sequence is 15 residues long. CDR3 DNA: TGTGCCAGCAGCTTAGGGGGGACAACTAATGAAAAACTGTTTTTT. Translated, it gives CASSLGGTTNEKLFF. Full variable domain (missing parts from reference TRBV11-3 and TRBJ1-4): EAGVVQSPRYKIIEKKQPVAFWCNPISGHNTLYWYLQNLGQGPELLIRYENEEAVDDSQLPKDRFSAERLKGVDSTLKIQPAELGDSAVYLCASSLGGTTNEKLFFGSGTQLSVL.

At least ten counts were recorded for this clonotype. V and J are TRBV7-9 and TRBJ1-4; D call uncertain. Trimming removed 5 bases from V and 1 base from J, with 11 bases in between. The CDR3 sequence is 15 residues long. Germline V gene lookup returns CDR1 SEHNR and CDR2 FQNEAQ (reference sequence). The CDR3 DNA reads as TGTGCCAGCAGCCACCGGACGGAAACTAATGAAAAACTGTTTTTT. This codes for CASSHRTETNEKLFF.

This clonotype was picked up a small number of times. The chain joins TRBV2 to TRBJ2-2; D perhaps matches TRBD2 (5 bases). CDR3 length: 13 residues. Germline V CDR1 and CDR2: SNHLY, FYNNEI. The V end lost 6 bases, the J end lost 6 bases, and 11 bases lay between the germline ends. Here the CDR3 reads CASSSDGAGELFF. CDR3 coding DNA: TGTGCCAGCAGCTCTGACGGGGCCGGGGAGCTGTTTTTT.